The rows below give T cell receptor beta chains drawn from one sample of a study of regulatory T cells in long-lasting Graves disease. TCRdb called the multiplex PCR reads again in MiXCR, with one record for every CDR3 protein. The sample lists 360,000 or so distinct CDR3 sequences; more than 20% were seen once. The sequencing here drew on peripheral blood mononuclear cells (PBMCs), taken when the disease was refractory, from a patient treated with antithyroid drugs. The receptors derive from a woman between 40 and 55 years old with Graves disease. Both conserved end residues are part of each CDR3. The D gene is left open where the match is weak. Clone size appears in some rows only: once, few, many, or a class for an expanded clone.

D	V	length	size	J	DNA	CDR3
-	TRBV7-9	14	few	TRBJ1-1	TGTGCCAGCAGCTTAGCGCCGGGGGTTAGTGAAGCTTTCTTT	CASSLAPGVSEAFF
-	TRBV28	13	many	TRBJ2-2	TGTGCCAGCACCCCTCTTGGCCCCGGGGAGCTGTTTTTT	CASTPLGPGELFF
-	TRBV28	15	-	TRBJ2-5	TGTGCCAGCAGTCCCTTCCGGGACTCTCAAGAGACCCAGTACTTC	CASSPFRDSQETQYF
TRBD1	TRBV5-1	20	-	TRBJ1-5	TGCGCCAGCAGCTTGCCGGATATGTCAACAGGACAGGTATGCAATCAGCCCCAGCATTTT	CASSLPDMSTGQVCNQPQHF
-	TRBV11-1	11	many	TRBJ2-1	TGTGCCAGCAGCTTAACCCGGGAGCAGTTCTTC	CASSLTREQFF
-	TRBV28	16	-	TRBJ2-1	TGTGCCAGCAGTTTGTCTTACCCCGGGACCCACAATGAGCAGTTCTTC	CASSLSYPGTHNEQFF
-	TRBV11-2	16	many	TRBJ2-5	TGTGCCAGCAGCCGTAGGAGACAGGGTGGAGGGGAGACCCAGTACTTC	CASSRRRQGGGETQYF
-	TRBV20-1	13	-	TRBJ1-3	TGCAGTGCTAGAGGGCTTACTGGAAACACCATATATTTT	CSARGLTGNTIYF
-	TRBV12-5	16	many	TRBJ2-1	TGTGCTAGTGGTTTGGCCTCTACGAGCTCCTACAATGAGCAGTTCTTC	CASGLASTSSYNEQFF
TRBD2	TRBV11-2	14	many	TRBJ2-5	TGTGCCAGCAGCGGGGGACTAGCGGGAGAGACCCAGTACTTC	CASSGGLAGETQYF
TRBD2	TRBV12-3/TRBV12-4	14	-	TRBJ2-7	TGTGCCAGCAGTAGGGCGGGAGGGCCCTACGAGCAGTACTTC	CASSRAGGPYEQYF
-	TRBV25-1	16	-	TRBJ2-7	TGTGCCAGCAGTGAATACCTGGCGGGGAAAGGCTACGAGCAGTACTTC	CASSEYLAGKGYEQYF
-	TRBV28	11	many	TRBJ1-5	TGTGCCAGCAGTAACAATCAGCCCCAGCATTTT	CASSNNQPQHF
-	TRBV27	15	-	TRBJ1-6	TGTGCCAGCAGTTTATCTGCCGGATTGGGATCACCCCTCCACTTT	CASSLSAGLGSPLHF
-	TRBV15	15	-	TRBJ2-3	TGTGCCACCAGCAGAGGGACAGCCAGCACAGATACGCAGTATTTT	CATSRGTASTDTQYF
TRBD1	TRBV28	16	few	TRBJ1-1	TGTGCCAGCAGCCTAGGGGACAGGGGGCACGGCGCTGAAGCTTTCTTT	CASSLGDRGHGAEAFF
TRBD1	TRBV10-1	15	many	TRBJ2-7	TGCGCCAGCAGTGAAGGTCAGGGGGCAGGATACGAGCAGTACTTC	CASSEGQGAGYEQYF
-	TRBV7-2	13	-	TRBJ1-1	TGTGCCAGCAGCTTTTCGAAGTACACTGAAGCTTTCTTT	CASSFSKYTEAFF
-	TRBV3-1	15	few	TRBJ2-7	TGTGCCAGCAGCCAAGACCTTCGGTCTGCCTACGAGCAGTACTTC	CASSQDLRSAYEQYF
TRBD1	TRBV5-1	17	-	TRBJ2-5	TGCGCCAGCAGCTTGGGTTTCGGACAGGGAGTTTGGGAAACCCAGTACTTC	CASSLGFGQGVWETQYF
TRBD2	TRBV5-1	15	-	TRBJ2-7	TGCGCCAGCAGCTTCGGACTAGCGGGACTCTACGAGCAGTACTTC	CASSFGLAGLYEQYF
-	TRBV11-2	15	many	TRBJ1-5	TGTGCCAGCAGCCACTTAGAGGCCTTCAATCAGCCCCAGCATTTT	CASSHLEAFNQPQHF
TRBD1	TRBV28	14	many	TRBJ1-5	TGTGCCAGCAGCTCTAGACAGGGTCGGCAGCCCCAGCATTTT	CASSSRQGRQPQHF
TRBD2	TRBV10-3	14	many	TRBJ2-7	TGTGCCATCACCGACGGGACTAGCGGGATCGAGCAGTACTTC	CAITDGTSGIEQYF
-	TRBV11-2	16	-	TRBJ2-7	TGTGCCAGCAGCTTTTCCGGGCAGGTTGTTGTCTACGAGCAGTACTTC	CASSFSGQVVVYEQYF
-	TRBV10-3	13	many	TRBJ1-5	TGTGCCATCAGTGAGTCGTCCGATCAGCCCCAGCATTTT	CAISESSDQPQHF
-	TRBV12-3/TRBV12-4	14	many	TRBJ2-2	TGTGCCAGCAGTTTAAGGCCCTTGGCTGGGGAGCTGTTTTTT	CASSLRPLAGELFF
-	TRBV19	9	few	TRBJ2-1	TGTGCCAGTGGGTATGAGCAGTTCTTC	CASGYEQFF
TRBD2	TRBV5-1	16	few	TRBJ2-2	TGCGCCAGCAGCTTGTCCGAGCGGGAGGGCCGCGGGGAGCTGTTTTTT	CASSLSEREGRGELFF
-	TRBV28	16	many	TRBJ2-7	TGTGCCAGCAGTTTATACCCGGGAGAGAGCTCCTACGAGCAGTACTTC	CASSLYPGESSYEQYF
-	TRBV10-3	11	few	TRBJ2-7	TGTGCCATCAGTGGACAGGACGAGCAGTACTTC	CAISGQDEQYF
TRBD1	TRBV10-3	14	many	TRBJ2-7	TGTGCCATCAGTGAGACAGGGGATCCCGTTACGGAGTACTTC	CAISETGDPVTEYF
-	TRBV7-8	15	-	TRBJ1-5	TGTGCCAGCAGCCCTAGTCGGGGTAGCAATCAGCCCCGGCATTTT	CASSPSRGSNQPRHF
TRBD1	TRBV2	16	many	TRBJ1-6	TGTGCCAGCAGAGCCTCCGACAGGGGAGGTAATTCACCCCTCCACTTT	CASRASDRGGNSPLHF
-	TRBV5-5	15	few	TRBJ2-7	TGTGCCAGCAGCTTGAGGACGGGGAGCTCCTACGAGCAGTACTTC	CASSLRTGSSYEQYF
-	TRBV5-1	16	few	TRBJ1-4	TGCGCCAGCAGCTGGGGGAATGGGGGAGAGAGTGAAAAACTGTTTTTT	CASSWGNGGESEKLFF
-	TRBV29-1	12	few	TRBJ1-2	TGCAGCGCTGAACGTGGGGAGGATGGCTACACCTTC	CSAERGEDGYTF
TRBD1	TRBV29-1	12	many	TRBJ1-1	TGCAGCGTTGCGACAGGGGGCTGGGGAGCTTTCTTT	CSVATGGWGAFF
-	TRBV2	14	many	TRBJ1-2	TGTGCCAGCAGTGAAGGGCAGGGTAACTATGGCTACACCTTC	CASSEGQGNYGYTF
-	TRBV2	12	many	TRBJ1-5	TGTGCCAGCACAGGGAGCAATCAGCCCCAGCATTTT	CASTGSNQPQHF
-	TRBV12-3/TRBV12-4	12	many	TRBJ1-3	TGTGCCAGCAGTTTAGTGGGAAACACCATATATTTT	CASSLVGNTIYF
TRBD1	TRBV2	14	few	TRBJ2-1	TGTGCCAGCAGTGGGGGGACAGGGAACAATGAGCAGTTCTTC	CASSGGTGNNEQFF
-	TRBV7-8	14	-	TRBJ2-7	TGTGCCAGCAGCTTAATCGGCAACTCCTACGAGCAGTACTTC	CASSLIGNSYEQYF
TRBD1	TRBV11-2	15	few	TRBJ2-2	TGTGCCAGCAGCTCTGGACAGGCGTACACCGGGGAGCTGTTTTTT	CASSSGQAYTGELFF
-	TRBV27	16	many	TRBJ2-7	TGTGCCAGCAGCCCTCTCTACCCCTCCGCGATGTACGAGCAGTACTTC	CASSPLYPSAMYEQYF
-	TRBV12-3/TRBV12-4	13	many	TRBJ1-5	TGTGCCAGCTCCCCAGGGAGAAATCAGCCCCAGCATTTT	CASSPGRNQPQHF
TRBD1	TRBV5-1	15	-	TRBJ2-2	TGCGCCAGCAGCCTTGGACAGGGAGTCACCGGGGAGCTGTTTTTT	CASSLGQGVTGELFF
TRBD1	TRBV20-1	12	few	TRBJ1-1	TGCAGTGCTCTGGTTAGGACAGGGGGAGCTTTCTTT	CSALVRTGGAFF
-	TRBV3-1	14	many	TRBJ2-5	TGTGCCAGCAGCGCAGGGGTGGGTCAAGAGACCCAGTACTTC	CASSAGVGQETQYF
-	TRBV4-1	14	few	TRBJ2-7	TGCGCCAGCAGCCAAGGGCTACTGAGAGACGAGCAGTACTTC	CASSQGLLRDEQYF
-	TRBV15	17	-	TRBJ2-3	TGTGCCACCAGCAGAGGTCGAGATAGCGTCCGTGGAGATACGCAGTATTTT	CATSRGRDSVRGDTQYF
-	TRBV11-2	15	-	TRBJ1-1	TGTGCCAGCAGCTTAGATTCCCAGGGGAACACTGAAGCTTTCTTT	CASSLDSQGNTEAFF
-	TRBV20-1	17	once	TRBJ2-1	TGCAGTGCGAGCCTTATGGGTTTAGCCTACTCCTACAATGAGCAGTTCTTC	CSASLMGLAYSYNEQFF
-	TRBV12-3/TRBV12-4	15	many	TRBJ2-5	TGTGCCAGCAGCCGCGCGAGACGAGGTCAAGAGACCCAGTACTTC	CASSRARRGQETQYF
-	TRBV28	13	many	TRBJ1-5	TGTGCCAGCAGGTTGTCTAGGGGACAGCCCCAGCATTTT	CASRLSRGQPQHF